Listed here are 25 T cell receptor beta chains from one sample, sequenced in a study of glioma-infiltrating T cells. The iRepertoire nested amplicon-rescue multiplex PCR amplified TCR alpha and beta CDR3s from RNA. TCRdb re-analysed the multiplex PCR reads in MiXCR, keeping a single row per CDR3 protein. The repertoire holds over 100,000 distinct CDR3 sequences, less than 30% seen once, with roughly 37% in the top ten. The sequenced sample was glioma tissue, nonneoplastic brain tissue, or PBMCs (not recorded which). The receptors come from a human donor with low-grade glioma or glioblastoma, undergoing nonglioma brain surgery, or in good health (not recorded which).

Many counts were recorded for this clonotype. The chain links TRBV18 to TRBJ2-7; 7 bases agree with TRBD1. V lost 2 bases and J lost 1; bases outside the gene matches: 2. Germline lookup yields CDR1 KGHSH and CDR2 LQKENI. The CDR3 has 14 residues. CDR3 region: CASSPVTGSYEQYF. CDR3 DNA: TGTGCCAGCTCACCAGTGACAGGGTCCTACGAGCAGTACTTC. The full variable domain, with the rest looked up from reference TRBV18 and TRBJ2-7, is NAGVMQNPRHLVRRRGQEARLRCSPMKGHSHVYWYRQLPEEGLKFMVYLQKENIIDESGMPKERFSAEFPKEGPSILRIQQVVRGDSAAYFCASSPVTGSYEQYFGPGTRLTVT.

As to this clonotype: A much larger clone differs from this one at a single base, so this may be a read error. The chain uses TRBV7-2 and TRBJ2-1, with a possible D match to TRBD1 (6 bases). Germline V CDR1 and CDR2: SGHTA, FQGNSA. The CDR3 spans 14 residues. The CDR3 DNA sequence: TGCGCCAGCAGCCTTACTCATGACAGGCTAGAGCAGTTCTTC. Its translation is CASSLTHDRLEQFF.

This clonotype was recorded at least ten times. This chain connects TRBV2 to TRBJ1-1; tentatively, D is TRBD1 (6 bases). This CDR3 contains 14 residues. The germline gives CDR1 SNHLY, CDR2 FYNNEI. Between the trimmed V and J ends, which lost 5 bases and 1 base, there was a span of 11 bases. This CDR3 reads CASSYATGNTEAFF. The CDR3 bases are TGTGCCAGCAGTTACGCGACAGGGAACACTGAAGCTTTCTTT.

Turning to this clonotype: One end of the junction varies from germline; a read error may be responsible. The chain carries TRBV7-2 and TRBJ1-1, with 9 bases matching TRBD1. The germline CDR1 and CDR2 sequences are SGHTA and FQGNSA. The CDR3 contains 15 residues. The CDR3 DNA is TGTGACAGCAGCTTAGCCGGACAGGGGAACACTGAAGCTCTCTTT. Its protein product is CDSSLAGQGNTEALF.

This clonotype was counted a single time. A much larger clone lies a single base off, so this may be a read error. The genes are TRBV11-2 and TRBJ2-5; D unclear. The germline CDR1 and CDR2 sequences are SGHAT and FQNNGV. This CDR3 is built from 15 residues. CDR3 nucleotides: TGTGCCAGCAGCTTAGGGGCAAGCCTTCAAGAGATCCAGTACTTC. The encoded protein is CASSLGASLQEIQYF.

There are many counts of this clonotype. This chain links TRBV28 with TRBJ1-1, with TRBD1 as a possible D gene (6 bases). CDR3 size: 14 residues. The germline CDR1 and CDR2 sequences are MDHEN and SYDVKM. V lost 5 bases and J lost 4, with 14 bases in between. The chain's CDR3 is CASSIQGIGTEAFF. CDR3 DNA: TGTGCCAGCAGTATCCAGGGGATTGGCACTGAAGCTTTCTTT.

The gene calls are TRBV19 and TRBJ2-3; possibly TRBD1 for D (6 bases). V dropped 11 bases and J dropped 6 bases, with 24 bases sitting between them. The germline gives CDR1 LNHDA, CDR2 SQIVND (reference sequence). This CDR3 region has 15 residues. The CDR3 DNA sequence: TGTGCCGCAGCGGACCAGGGACATGGGTTGGATACGCAGTATTTT. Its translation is CAAADQGHGLDTQYF.

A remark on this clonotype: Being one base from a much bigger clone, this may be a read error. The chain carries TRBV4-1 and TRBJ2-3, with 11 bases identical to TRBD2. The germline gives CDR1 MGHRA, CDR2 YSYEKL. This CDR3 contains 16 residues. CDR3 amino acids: CASGQQTSGGTDTQYF. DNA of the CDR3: TGCGCCAGCGGCCAACAGACTAGCGGGGGCACAGATACGCAGTATTTT.

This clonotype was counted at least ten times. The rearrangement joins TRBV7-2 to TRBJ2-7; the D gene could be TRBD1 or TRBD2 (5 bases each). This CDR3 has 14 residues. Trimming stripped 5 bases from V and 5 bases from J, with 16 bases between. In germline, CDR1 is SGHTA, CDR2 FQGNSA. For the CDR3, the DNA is TGTGCCAGCAGCCCTTCAGGGAGACTAAACGAGCAGTACTTC. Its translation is CASSPSGRLNEQYF.

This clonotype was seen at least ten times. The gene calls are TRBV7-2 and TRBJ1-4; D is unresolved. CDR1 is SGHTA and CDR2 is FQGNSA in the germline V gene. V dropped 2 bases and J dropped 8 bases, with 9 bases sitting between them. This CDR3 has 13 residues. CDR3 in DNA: TGTGCCAGCAGCTTACAACCAAAGGAAAAACTGTTTTTT. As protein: CASSLQPKEKLFF. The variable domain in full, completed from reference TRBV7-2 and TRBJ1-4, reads GAGVSQSPSNKVTEKGKDVELRCDPISGHTALYWYRQSLGQGLEFLIYFQGNSAPDKSGLPSDRFSAERTGGSVSTLTIQRTQQEDSAVYLCASSLQPKEKLFFGSGTQLSVL.

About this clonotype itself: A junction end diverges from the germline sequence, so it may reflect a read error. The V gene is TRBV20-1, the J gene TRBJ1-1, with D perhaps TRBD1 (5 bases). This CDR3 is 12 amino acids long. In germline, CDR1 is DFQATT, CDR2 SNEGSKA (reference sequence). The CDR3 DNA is TGCAGTGCTAGACAGGGTGTGGCTGAAGCTTCCTTT. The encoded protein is CSARQGVAEASF.

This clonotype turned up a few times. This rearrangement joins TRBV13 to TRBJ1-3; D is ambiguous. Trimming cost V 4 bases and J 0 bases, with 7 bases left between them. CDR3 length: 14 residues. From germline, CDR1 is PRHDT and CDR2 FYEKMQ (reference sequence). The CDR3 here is CASSSKSSGNTIYF. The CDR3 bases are TGTGCCAGCAGCTCAAAGTCCTCTGGAAACACCATATATTTT.

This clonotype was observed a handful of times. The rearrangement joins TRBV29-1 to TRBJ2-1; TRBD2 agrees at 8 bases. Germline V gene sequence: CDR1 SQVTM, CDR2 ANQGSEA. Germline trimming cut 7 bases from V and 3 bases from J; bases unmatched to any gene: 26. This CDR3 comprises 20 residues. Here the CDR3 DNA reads TGCAGCGCCGGAAGAAGGGATAAACTGACCGGGACTAGGTACTACAATGAGCAGTTCTTC. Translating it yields CSAGRRDKLTGTRYYNEQFF.

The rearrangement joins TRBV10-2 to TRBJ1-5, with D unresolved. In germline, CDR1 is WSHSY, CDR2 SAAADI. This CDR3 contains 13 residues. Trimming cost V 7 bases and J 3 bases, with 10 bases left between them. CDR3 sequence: CASTRGSNQPQHF. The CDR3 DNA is TGCGCCAGCACGCGGGGATCCAATCAGCCCCAGCATTTT.

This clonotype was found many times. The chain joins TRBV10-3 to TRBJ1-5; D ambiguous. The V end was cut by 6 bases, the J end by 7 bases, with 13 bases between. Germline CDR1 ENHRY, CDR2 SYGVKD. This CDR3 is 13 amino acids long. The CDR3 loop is CAISPGEMQPQHF. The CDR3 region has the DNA TGTGCCATCAGCCCCGGTGAGATGCAGCCCCAGCATTTT.

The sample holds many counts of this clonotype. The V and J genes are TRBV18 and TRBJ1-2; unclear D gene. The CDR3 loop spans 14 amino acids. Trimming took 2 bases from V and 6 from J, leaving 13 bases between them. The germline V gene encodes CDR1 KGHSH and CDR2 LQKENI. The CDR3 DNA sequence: TGTGCCAGCTCACCAGGCACAGAAGTTCATGGCTACACCTTC. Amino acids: CASSPGTEVHGYTF.

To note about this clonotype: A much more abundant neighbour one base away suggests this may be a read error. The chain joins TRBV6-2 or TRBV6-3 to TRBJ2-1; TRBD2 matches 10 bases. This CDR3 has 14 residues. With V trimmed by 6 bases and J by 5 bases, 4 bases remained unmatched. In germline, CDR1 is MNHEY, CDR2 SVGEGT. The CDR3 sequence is CASSRGLAHNEQFF. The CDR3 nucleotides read TGTGCCAGCAGCCGGGGACTAGCGCACAATGAGCAGTTCTTC.

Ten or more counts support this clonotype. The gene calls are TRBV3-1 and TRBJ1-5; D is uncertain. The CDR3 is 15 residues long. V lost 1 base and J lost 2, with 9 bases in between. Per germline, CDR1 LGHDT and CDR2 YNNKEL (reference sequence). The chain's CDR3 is CASSQAVSGNQPQHF. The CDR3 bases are TGTGCCAGCAGCCAAGCCGTCTCGGGCAATCAGCCCCAGCATTTT.

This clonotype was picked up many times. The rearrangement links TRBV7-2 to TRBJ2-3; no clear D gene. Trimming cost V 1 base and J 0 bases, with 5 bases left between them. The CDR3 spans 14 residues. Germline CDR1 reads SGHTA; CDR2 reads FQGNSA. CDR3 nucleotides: TGTGCCAGCAGCTTAGAGTTTAGCACAGATACGCAGTATTTT. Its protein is CASSLEFSTDTQYF. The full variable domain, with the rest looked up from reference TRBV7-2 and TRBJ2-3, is GAGVSQSPSNKVTEKGKDVELRCDPISGHTALYWYRQSLGQGLEFLIYFQGNSAPDKSGLPSDRFSAERTGGSVSTLTIQRTQQEDSAVYLCASSLEFSTDTQYFGPGTRLTVL.

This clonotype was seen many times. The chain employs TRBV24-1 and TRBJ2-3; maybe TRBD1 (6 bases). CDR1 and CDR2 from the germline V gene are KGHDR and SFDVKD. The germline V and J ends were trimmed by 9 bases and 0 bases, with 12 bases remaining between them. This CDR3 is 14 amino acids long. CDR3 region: CATADRSSTDTQYF. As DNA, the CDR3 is TGTGCCACCGCCGACAGGTCTAGCACAGATACGCAGTATTTT.

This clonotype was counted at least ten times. CDR3 region: CASSYSRTATNEKLFF. The CDR3 nucleotides read TGTGCCAGCAGTTACTCCCGGACGGCGACTAATGAAAAACTGTTTTTT. The chain recombines TRBV6-2 or TRBV6-3 with TRBJ1-4; D unresolved. The V and J ends lost 0 bases and 2 bases respectively, with 10 bases between them. This CDR3 comprises 16 residues. The germline V gene has CDR1 MNHEY and CDR2 SVGEGT.

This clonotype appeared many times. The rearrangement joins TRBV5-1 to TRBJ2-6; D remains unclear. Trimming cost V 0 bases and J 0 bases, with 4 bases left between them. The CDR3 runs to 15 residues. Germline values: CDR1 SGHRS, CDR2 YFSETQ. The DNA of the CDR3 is TGCGCCAGCAGCTTGGACGTCTCTGGGGCCAACGTCCTGACTTTC. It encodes CASSLDVSGANVLTF.

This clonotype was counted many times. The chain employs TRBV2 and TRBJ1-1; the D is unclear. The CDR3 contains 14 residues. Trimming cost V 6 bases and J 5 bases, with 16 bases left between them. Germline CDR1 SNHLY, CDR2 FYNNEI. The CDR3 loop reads CASRKGPTETEAFF. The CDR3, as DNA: TGTGCCAGCAGAAAGGGCCCTACGGAGACTGAAGCTTTCTTT.

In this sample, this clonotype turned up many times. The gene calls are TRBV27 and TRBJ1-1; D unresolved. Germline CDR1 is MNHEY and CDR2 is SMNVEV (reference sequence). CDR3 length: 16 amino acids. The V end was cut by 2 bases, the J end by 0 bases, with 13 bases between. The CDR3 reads CASSLEAPELNTEAFF. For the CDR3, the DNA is TGTGCCAGCAGTTTAGAGGCACCGGAACTGAACACTGAAGCTTTCTTT.

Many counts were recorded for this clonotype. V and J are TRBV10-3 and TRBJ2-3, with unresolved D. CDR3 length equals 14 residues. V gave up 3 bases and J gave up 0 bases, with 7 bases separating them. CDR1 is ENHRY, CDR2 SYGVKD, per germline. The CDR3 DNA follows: TGTGCCATCAGTGAACAGCCGAGCACAGATACGCAGTATTTT. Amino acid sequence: CAISEQPSTDTQYF.